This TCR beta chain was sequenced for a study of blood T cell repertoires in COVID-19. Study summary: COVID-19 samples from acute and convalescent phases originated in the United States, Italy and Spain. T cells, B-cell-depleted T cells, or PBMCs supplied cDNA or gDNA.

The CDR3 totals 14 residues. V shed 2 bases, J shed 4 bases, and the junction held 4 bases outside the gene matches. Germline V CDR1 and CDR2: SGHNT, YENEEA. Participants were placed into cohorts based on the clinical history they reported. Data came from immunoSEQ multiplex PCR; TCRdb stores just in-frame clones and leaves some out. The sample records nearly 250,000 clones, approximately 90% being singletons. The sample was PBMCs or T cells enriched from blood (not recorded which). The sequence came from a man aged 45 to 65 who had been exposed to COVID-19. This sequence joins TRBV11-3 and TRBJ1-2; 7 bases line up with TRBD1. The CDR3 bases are TGTGCCAGCAGCTTAAGGGACAGTAGCTATGGCTACACCTTC. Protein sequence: CASSLRDSSYGYTF.